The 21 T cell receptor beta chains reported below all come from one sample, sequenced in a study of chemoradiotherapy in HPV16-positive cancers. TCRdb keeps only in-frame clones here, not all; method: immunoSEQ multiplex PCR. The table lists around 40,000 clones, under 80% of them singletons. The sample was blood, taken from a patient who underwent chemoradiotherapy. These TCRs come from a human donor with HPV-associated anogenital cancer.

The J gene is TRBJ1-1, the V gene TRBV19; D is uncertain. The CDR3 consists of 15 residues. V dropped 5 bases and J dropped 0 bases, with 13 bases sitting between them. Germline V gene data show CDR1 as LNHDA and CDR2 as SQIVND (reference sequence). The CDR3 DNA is TGTGCCAGTAGTCCGTCGACCACGGTGAACACTGAAGCTTTCTTT. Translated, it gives CASSPSTTVNTEAFF. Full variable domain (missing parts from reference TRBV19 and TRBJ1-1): DGGITQSPKYLFRKEGQNVTLSCEQNLNHDAMYWYRQDPGQGLRLIYYSQIVNDFQKGDIAEGYSVSREKKESFPLTVTSAQKNPTAFYLCASSPSTTVNTEAFFGQGTRLTVV.

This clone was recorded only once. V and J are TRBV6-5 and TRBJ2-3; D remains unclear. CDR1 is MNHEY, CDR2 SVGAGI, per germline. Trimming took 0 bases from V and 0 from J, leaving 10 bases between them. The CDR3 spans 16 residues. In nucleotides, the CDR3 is TGTGCCAGCAGTTACTCGAGACTGGCTAGCACAGATACGCAGTATTTT. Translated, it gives CASSYSRLASTDTQYF.

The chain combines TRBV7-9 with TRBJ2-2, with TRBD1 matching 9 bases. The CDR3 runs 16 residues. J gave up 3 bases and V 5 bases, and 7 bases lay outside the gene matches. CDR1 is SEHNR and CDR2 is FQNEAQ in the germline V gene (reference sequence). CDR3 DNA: TGTGCCAGCAGCGTTGGACAGGGGCAGGACACCGGGGAGCTGTTTTTT. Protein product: CASSVGQGQDTGELFF.

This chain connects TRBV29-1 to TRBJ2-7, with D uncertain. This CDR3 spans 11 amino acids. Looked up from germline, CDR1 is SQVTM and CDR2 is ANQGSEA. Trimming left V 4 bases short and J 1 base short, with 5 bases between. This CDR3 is CSVGQSYEQYF. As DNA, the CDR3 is TGCAGCGTTGGGCAGTCCTACGAGCAGTACTTC.

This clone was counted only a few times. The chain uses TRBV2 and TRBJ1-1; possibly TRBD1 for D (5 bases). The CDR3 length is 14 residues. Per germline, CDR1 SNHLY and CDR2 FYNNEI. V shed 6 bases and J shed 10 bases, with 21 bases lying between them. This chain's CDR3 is CASRPKVGGGGAFF. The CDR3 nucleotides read TGTGCCAGCAGACCGAAAGTGGGGGGTGGTGGAGCTTTCTTT. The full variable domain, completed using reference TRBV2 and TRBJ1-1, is EPEVTQTPSHQVTQMGQEVILRCVPISNHLYFYWYRQILGQKVEFLVSFYNNEISEKSEIFDDQFSVERPDGSNFTLKIRSTKLEDSAMYFCASRPKVGGGGAFFGQGTRLTVV.

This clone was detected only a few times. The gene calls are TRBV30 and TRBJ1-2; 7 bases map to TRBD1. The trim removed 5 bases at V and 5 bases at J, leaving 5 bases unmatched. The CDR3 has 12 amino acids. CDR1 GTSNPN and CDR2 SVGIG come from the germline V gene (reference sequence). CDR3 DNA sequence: TGTGCCTGGGTAGACAGGGTTTATGGCTACACCTTC. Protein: CAWVDRVYGYTF.

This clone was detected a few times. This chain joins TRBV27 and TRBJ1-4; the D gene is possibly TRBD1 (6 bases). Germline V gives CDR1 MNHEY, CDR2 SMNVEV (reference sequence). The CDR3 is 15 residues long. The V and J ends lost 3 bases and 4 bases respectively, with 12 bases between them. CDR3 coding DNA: TGTGCCAGCAGTTTCAGGACAGACATTAATGAAAAACTGTTTTTT. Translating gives CASSFRTDINEKLFF.

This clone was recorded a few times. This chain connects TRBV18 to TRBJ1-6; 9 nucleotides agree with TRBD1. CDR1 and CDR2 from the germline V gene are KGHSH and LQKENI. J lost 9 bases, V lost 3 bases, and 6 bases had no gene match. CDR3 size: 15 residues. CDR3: CASSPIGTGSSPLHF. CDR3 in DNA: TGTGCCAGCTCACCGATTGGGACAGGGAGTTCACCCCTCCACTTT.

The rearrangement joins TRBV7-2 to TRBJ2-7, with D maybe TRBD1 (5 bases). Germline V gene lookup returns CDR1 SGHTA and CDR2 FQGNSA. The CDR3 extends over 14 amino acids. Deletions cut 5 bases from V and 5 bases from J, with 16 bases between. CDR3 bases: TGTGCCAGCAGCCCTTATGGGGCCCTCAACGAGCAGTACTTC. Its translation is CASSPYGALNEQYF.

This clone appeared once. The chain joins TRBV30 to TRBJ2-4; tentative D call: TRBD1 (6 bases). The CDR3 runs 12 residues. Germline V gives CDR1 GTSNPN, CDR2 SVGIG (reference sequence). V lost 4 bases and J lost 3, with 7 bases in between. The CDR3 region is CAWKGGKNIQYF. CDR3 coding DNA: TGTGCCTGGAAAGGGGGCAAAAACATTCAGTACTTC.

Written as DNA, the CDR3 is TGTGCCAGCAGTGAATTAGGCGCAACTAATGAAAAACTGTTTTTT. Its protein product is CASSELGATNEKLFF. The chain links TRBV25-1 to TRBJ1-4; no firm D call. The V end was cut by 1 base, the J end by 0 bases, with 6 bases between. Germline CDR1 MGHDK, CDR2 SYGVNS. CDR3 length equals 15 residues.

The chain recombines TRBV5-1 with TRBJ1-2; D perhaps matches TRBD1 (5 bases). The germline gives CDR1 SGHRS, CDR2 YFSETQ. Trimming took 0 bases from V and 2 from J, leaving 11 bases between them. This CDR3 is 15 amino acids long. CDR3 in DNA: TGCGCCAGCAGCTTGGAAGATGGGGGGAACTATGGCTACACCTTC. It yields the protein CASSLEDGGNYGYTF.

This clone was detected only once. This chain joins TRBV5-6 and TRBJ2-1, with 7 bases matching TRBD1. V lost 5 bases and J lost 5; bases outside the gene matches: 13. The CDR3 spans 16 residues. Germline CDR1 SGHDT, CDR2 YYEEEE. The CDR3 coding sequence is TGTGCCAGCAGACATCGATACAGGGGTCGGCACAATGAGCAGTTCTTC. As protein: CASRHRYRGRHNEQFF. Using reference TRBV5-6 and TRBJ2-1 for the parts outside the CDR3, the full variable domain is DAGVTQSPTHLIKTRGQQVTLRCSPKSGHDTVSWYQQALGQGPQFIFQYYEEEERQRGNFPDRFSGHQFPNYSSELNVNALLLGDSALYLCASRHRYRGRHNEQFFGPGTRLTVL.

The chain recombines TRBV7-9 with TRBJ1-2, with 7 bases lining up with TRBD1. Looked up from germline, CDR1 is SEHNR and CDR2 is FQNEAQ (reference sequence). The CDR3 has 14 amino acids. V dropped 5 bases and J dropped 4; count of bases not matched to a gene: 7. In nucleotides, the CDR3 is TGTGCCAGCAGCCCAAGACAGGGTAGCTATGGCTACACCTTC. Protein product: CASSPRQGSYGYTF.

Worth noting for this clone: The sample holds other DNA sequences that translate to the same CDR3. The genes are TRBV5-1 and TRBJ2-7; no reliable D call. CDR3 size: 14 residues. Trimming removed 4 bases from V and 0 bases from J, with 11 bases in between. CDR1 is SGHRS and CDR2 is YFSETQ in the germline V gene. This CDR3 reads CASSPGDSSYEQYF. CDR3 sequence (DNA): TGCGCCAGCAGCCCGGGTGATAGCTCCTACGAGCAGTACTTC.

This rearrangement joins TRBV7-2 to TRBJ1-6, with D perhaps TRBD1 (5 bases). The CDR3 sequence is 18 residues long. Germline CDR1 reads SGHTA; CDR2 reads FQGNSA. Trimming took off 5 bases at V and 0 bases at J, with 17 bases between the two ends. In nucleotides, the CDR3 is TGTGCCAGCAGCCCGGGGACTTCTGCTAGCTCCTATAATTCACCCCTCCACTTT. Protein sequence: CASSPGTSASSYNSPLHF.

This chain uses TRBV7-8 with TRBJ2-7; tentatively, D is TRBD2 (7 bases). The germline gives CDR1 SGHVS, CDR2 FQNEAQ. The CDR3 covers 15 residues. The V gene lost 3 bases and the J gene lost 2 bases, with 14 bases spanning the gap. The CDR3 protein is CASSFGAGATYEQYF. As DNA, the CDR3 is TGTGCCAGCAGCTTTGGTGCGGGGGCTACCTACGAGCAGTACTTC.

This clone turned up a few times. In DNA, the CDR3 is TGCGCCAGCAGCTTGGGGGGAAGGTGGAACACTGAAGCTTTCTTT. It codes for CASSLGGRWNTEAFF. J is TRBJ1-1 and V is TRBV5-1; no firm D call. Trimming cost V 0 bases and J 1 base, with 10 bases left between them. CDR3 length: 15 residues. Germline V gene data show CDR1 as SGHRS and CDR2 as YFSETQ.

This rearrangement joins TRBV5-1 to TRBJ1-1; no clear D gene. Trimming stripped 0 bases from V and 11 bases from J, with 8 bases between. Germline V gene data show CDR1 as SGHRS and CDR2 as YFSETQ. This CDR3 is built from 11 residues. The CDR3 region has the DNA TGCGCCAGCAGCTTGGCACATATTGCTTTCTTT. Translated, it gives CASSLAHIAFF.

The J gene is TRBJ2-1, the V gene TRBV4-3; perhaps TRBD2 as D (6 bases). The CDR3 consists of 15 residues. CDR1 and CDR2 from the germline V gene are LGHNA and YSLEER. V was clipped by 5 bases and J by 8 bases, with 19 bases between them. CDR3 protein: CASSKTRYGTYEQFF. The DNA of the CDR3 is TGCGCCAGCAGCAAGACTAGGTACGGGACCTATGAGCAGTTCTTC.

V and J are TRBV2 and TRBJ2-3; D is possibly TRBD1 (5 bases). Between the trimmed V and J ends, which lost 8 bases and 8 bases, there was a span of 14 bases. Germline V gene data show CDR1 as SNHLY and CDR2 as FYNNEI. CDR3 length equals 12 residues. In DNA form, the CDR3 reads TGTGCCAGCTTTATCGGGCAGGGTACGCAGTATTTT. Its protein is CASFIGQGTQYF.